This TCR beta chain was sequenced for a study of blood T cell repertoires in COVID-19. Study information: Researchers got acute and convalescent COVID-19 samples from the United States, Italy and Spain. In each case, the material was cDNA or gDNA derived from T cells, B-cell-depleted T cells, or PBMCs.

Produced via immunoSEQ multiplex PCR; TCRdb's table is partial and in-frame only. There are hundreds of thousands of clones in the sample; around 82% occur only once, and around 4% lies in the top ten. Living in about two dozen US areas, the participants were between 18 and 89 years of age. Trimming pared 6 bases from V and 5 bases from J, leaving 13 bases between. Germline V gene sequence: CDR1 ENHRY, CDR2 SYGVKD. This CDR3 has 13 residues. This receptor was identified in a man in his thirties or forties with acute COVID-19. This chain connects TRBV10-3 to TRBJ2-5; TRBD2 is a possible D gene (5 bases). The sequenced sample was PBMCs or T cells enriched from blood (not recorded which). CDR3 sequence: CAIRGSGTETQYF. CDR3 DNA sequence: TGTGCCATCAGAGGGAGCGGAACGGAGACCCAGTACTTC.